This T cell receptor (beta chain) was found in a study of blood T cell repertoires in COVID-19. Study-wide background: The United States, Italy and Spain supplied acute and convalescent COVID-19 samples. T cells, B-cell-depleted T cells, or PBMCs supplied cDNA or gDNA.

Under the authors' procedure: By means of reference gene primer amplification, nucleated cell counts were estimated. The protocol was immunoSEQ multiplex PCR, while the TCRdb copy is restricted to in-frame clones and leaves out a portion. V and J calls and clone size are given by that table; D and trimming were obtained from the DNA. Seen here are a few hundred thousand clones, about 92% observed once, and the top ten hold around 4%. V was clipped by 7 bases and J by 2 bases, with 15 bases between them. CDR3 length: 14 amino acids. Germline assignment: CDR1 SGHKS and CDR2 YYEKEE (reference sequence).

V and J are TRBV5-5 and TRBJ1-2; D call uncertain. Material: peripheral blood. This receptor was taken from a woman in her fifties or sixties with COVID-19, enrolled during active disease. DNA of the CDR3: TGTGCCAGCGGCGACTTCTCGGTAAACTATGGCTACACCTTC. It yields the protein CASGDFSVNYGYTF.